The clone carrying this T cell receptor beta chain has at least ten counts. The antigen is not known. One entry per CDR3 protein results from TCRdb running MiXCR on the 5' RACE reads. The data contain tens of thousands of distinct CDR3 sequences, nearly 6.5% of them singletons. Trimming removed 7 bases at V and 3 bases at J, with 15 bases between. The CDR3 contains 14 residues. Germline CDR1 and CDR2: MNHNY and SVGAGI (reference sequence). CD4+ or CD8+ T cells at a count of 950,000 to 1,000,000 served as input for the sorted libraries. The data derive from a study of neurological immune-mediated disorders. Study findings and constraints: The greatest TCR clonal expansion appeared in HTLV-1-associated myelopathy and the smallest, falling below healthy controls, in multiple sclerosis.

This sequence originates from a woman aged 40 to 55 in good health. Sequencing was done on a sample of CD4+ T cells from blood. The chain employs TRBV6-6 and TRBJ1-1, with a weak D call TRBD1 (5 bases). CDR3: CASNRRGGDTEAFF. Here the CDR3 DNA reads TGTGCCAGCAATCGTCGGGGCGGGGACACTGAAGCTTTCTTT.